The clone carrying this T cell receptor (beta chain) was detected only a few times. This entry belongs to a study of blood T cell repertoires in COVID-19. Study information: The analysed material was cDNA or gDNA that came from T cells, B-cell-depleted T cells, or PBMCs.

TCRdb's copy holds only in-frame clones and misses some; the assay was immunoSEQ multiplex PCR. The table lists some 67,000 clones, around nine tenths of them singletons. The germline CDR1 and CDR2 sequences are SNHLY and FYNNEI. This CDR3 region has 13 residues. Between the trimmed V and J ends, which lost 7 bases and 8 bases, there was a span of 14 bases. The TCR originated in a young woman with acute or convalescent COVID-19. The chain employs TRBV2 and TRBJ1-4, with D unresolved. The specimen was peripheral blood. The DNA of the CDR3 is TGTGCCAGCATGTCCACAGTTCGGGAAAAACTGTTTTTT. Translated, it gives CASMSTVREKLFF.